Listed below are T cell receptor beta chains from one sample, sequenced in a study of Graves' ophthalmopathy and Graves' hyperthyroidism. One entry per CDR3 protein, called by TCRdb with MiXCR from the multiplex PCR reads. Of about 740,000 distinct CDR3 sequences in the sample, approximately 40% were seen once. Source material: peripheral blood. These receptors all stem from an adult man with Graves' ophthalmopathy. Each CDR3 is given with its conserved first and last residue. Fields, in order: J gene, CDR3 length, clone size, V gene, CDR3 protein. Only part of the rows carry a size: once, few, many, or a class if the clone is expanded.

j_call: TRBJ1-5
cdr3_length: 14
clone_size: -
v_call: TRBV20-1
cdr3_aa: CSATGVAGDETQHF

j_call: TRBJ1-1
cdr3_length: 15
clone_size: few
v_call: TRBV9
cdr3_aa: CASSVYSTGKTEAFF

j_call: TRBJ2-7
cdr3_length: 14
clone_size: -
v_call: TRBV6-5
cdr3_aa: CASSPSRGRGKQYF

j_call: TRBJ2-7
cdr3_length: 15
clone_size: -
v_call: TRBV5-6
cdr3_aa: CASSLPGLANNEQYF

j_call: TRBJ2-7
cdr3_length: 13
clone_size: -
v_call: TRBV7-9
cdr3_aa: CASNLGGGGEQYF

j_call: TRBJ2-5
cdr3_length: 13
clone_size: -
v_call: TRBV9
cdr3_aa: CASSVLEKETQYF

j_call: TRBJ1-2
cdr3_length: 14
clone_size: many
v_call: TRBV19
cdr3_aa: CASSTGTGSVGYTF

j_call: TRBJ2-2
cdr3_length: 14
clone_size: -
v_call: TRBV7-9
cdr3_aa: CASSLEGRPGELFF

j_call: TRBJ1-2
cdr3_length: 14
clone_size: -
v_call: TRBV24-1
cdr3_aa: CATSTGRANYGYTF

j_call: TRBJ2-6
cdr3_length: 19
clone_size: -
v_call: TRBV12-3/TRBV12-4
cdr3_aa: CASSRDPDGQLSGANVLTF

j_call: TRBJ1-6
cdr3_length: 15
clone_size: -
v_call: TRBV12-3/TRBV12-4
cdr3_aa: CASSPPGPGVWALHF

j_call: TRBJ2-2
cdr3_length: 14
clone_size: -
v_call: TRBV7-9
cdr3_aa: CASSKKAGAGELFF

j_call: TRBJ1-5
cdr3_length: 15
clone_size: few
v_call: TRBV19
cdr3_aa: CASTGQGASNQPQHF

j_call: TRBJ2-6
cdr3_length: 9
clone_size: -
v_call: TRBV9
cdr3_aa: CASSETLTF

j_call: TRBJ1-4
cdr3_length: 16
clone_size: -
v_call: TRBV7-9
cdr3_aa: CASNPYPTGWDEKLFF

j_call: TRBJ2-7
cdr3_length: 15
clone_size: few
v_call: TRBV15
cdr3_aa: CATSVLAGGSDEQYF

j_call: TRBJ2-5
cdr3_length: 13
clone_size: -
v_call: TRBV12-3/TRBV12-4
cdr3_aa: CASRNGQGETQYF

j_call: TRBJ1-5
cdr3_length: 17
clone_size: -
v_call: TRBV7-9
cdr3_aa: CASSFLRTQGNDQPQHF

j_call: TRBJ2-5
cdr3_length: 13
clone_size: many
v_call: TRBV2
cdr3_aa: CASRRTVQETQYF

j_call: TRBJ1-1
cdr3_length: 14
clone_size: -
v_call: TRBV20-1
cdr3_aa: CSARFPGTFLGAFF

j_call: TRBJ1-5
cdr3_length: 15
clone_size: -
v_call: TRBV15
cdr3_aa: CATSRDPQGEQPQHF

j_call: TRBJ1-2
cdr3_length: 14
clone_size: many
v_call: TRBV25-1
cdr3_aa: CASSASWGLYGYTF

j_call: TRBJ1-4
cdr3_length: 13
clone_size: many
v_call: TRBV15
cdr3_aa: CATRGTGGGKLFF

j_call: TRBJ2-2
cdr3_length: 14
clone_size: once
v_call: TRBV2
cdr3_aa: CATRTTGNTGELFF

j_call: TRBJ2-2
cdr3_length: 16
clone_size: -
v_call: TRBV25-1
cdr3_aa: CASSATGGWPIGELFF

j_call: TRBJ1-3
cdr3_length: 14
clone_size: -
v_call: TRBV7-6
cdr3_aa: CASVGQGSGNTIYF

j_call: TRBJ1-5
cdr3_length: 14
clone_size: -
v_call: TRBV19
cdr3_aa: CASESTGGDQPQHF

j_call: TRBJ1-2
cdr3_length: 13
clone_size: -
v_call: TRBV29-1
cdr3_aa: CSVGDMGRYGYTF

j_call: TRBJ2-7
cdr3_length: 15
clone_size: -
v_call: TRBV7-9
cdr3_aa: CASSYSAGTPYEQYF

j_call: TRBJ1-2
cdr3_length: 15
clone_size: -
v_call: TRBV25-1
cdr3_aa: CASSATRVANYGYTF

j_call: TRBJ2-2
cdr3_length: 16
clone_size: -
v_call: TRBV7-9
cdr3_aa: CASSIGQSKDTGELFF

j_call: TRBJ1-2
cdr3_length: 13
clone_size: many
v_call: TRBV9
cdr3_aa: CASSVAGDEGYTF

j_call: TRBJ1-5
cdr3_length: 18
clone_size: many
v_call: TRBV25-1
cdr3_aa: CASSGDRGSLFGNQPQHF

j_call: TRBJ2-2
cdr3_length: 12
clone_size: many
v_call: TRBV11-2
cdr3_aa: CASSLQTGELFF

j_call: TRBJ2-5
cdr3_length: 17
clone_size: few
v_call: TRBV20-1
cdr3_aa: CSARGSEYRDMKETQYF

j_call: TRBJ1-1
cdr3_length: 11
clone_size: -
v_call: TRBV2
cdr3_aa: CAIPVGTEAFF

j_call: TRBJ2-7
cdr3_length: 12
clone_size: few
v_call: TRBV6-5
cdr3_aa: CASSYWGNEQYF

j_call: TRBJ2-5
cdr3_length: 15
clone_size: many
v_call: TRBV7-2
cdr3_aa: CASSLVWGQQETQYF

j_call: TRBJ2-7
cdr3_length: 16
clone_size: -
v_call: TRBV2
cdr3_aa: CASSLIAGRNTGEQYF

j_call: TRBJ1-5
cdr3_length: 15
clone_size: -
v_call: TRBV9
cdr3_aa: CASSYGQGPHQPQHF

j_call: TRBJ2-5
cdr3_length: 14
clone_size: many
v_call: TRBV29-1
cdr3_aa: CSVVPSGGEKTQYF

j_call: TRBJ2-7
cdr3_length: 15
clone_size: -
v_call: TRBV5-1
cdr3_aa: CASSLSLGNTGEQYF

j_call: TRBJ2-7
cdr3_length: 14
clone_size: once
v_call: TRBV12-3/TRBV12-4
cdr3_aa: CASSGRGLSYEQYF

j_call: TRBJ1-6
cdr3_length: 15
clone_size: many
v_call: TRBV14
cdr3_aa: CASSQARGGESPLHF

j_call: TRBJ1-2
cdr3_length: 16
clone_size: many
v_call: TRBV7-8
cdr3_aa: CASSLASGAFSYGYTF

j_call: TRBJ1-2
cdr3_length: 10
clone_size: -
v_call: TRBV2
cdr3_aa: CASSWDGYTF

j_call: TRBJ1-6
cdr3_length: 14
clone_size: many
v_call: TRBV5-5
cdr3_aa: CASSRPDSFPPLHF

j_call: TRBJ2-7
cdr3_length: 17
clone_size: -
v_call: TRBV6-4
cdr3_aa: CASSDPANRNPTYEQYF

j_call: TRBJ2-5
cdr3_length: 15
clone_size: -
v_call: TRBV20-1
cdr3_aa: CSARDSRAPQETQYF

j_call: TRBJ2-5
cdr3_length: 11
clone_size: many
v_call: TRBV10-2
cdr3_aa: CATEGEETQYF

j_call: TRBJ1-5
cdr3_length: 17
clone_size: -
v_call: TRBV7-9
cdr3_aa: CASSLVSGTGVRVPQHF

j_call: TRBJ2-5
cdr3_length: 11
clone_size: many
v_call: TRBV29-1
cdr3_aa: CSVWRGETQYF

j_call: TRBJ1-1
cdr3_length: 18
clone_size: many
v_call: TRBV10-3
cdr3_aa: CAISESKGQPSGRTEAFF